These 24 T cell receptor beta chains originate from one sample sequenced in a study of CD8 T cells in acute hepatitis C reinfection. Profiled with immunoSEQ multiplex PCR; TCRdb holds only in-frame clones, not every one. The top ten clones hold 0.5% of a sample with approximately 39,000 clones, more than 75% of them seen once. Time point given: naive CD8 control sorted from an acute-time-point sample. Sequences were obtained from naive CD8+ T cells from PBMCs. Receptor source: a man aged 25-40 years with chronic hepatitis C.

This clone is a singleton in its sample. The J gene is TRBJ2-1, the V gene TRBV27; 12 bases are shared with TRBD2. Trimming took 2 bases from V and 6 from J; bases not matched to a gene: 2. Looked up from germline, CDR1 is MNHEY and CDR2 is SMNVEV (reference sequence). The CDR3 covers 15 residues. The CDR3 here is CASSLATSGSNEQFF. Written as DNA, the CDR3 is TGTGCCAGCAGTTTAGCGACTAGCGGGAGCAATGAGCAGTTCTTC.

The chain combines TRBV19 with TRBJ2-3, with D uncertain. Trimming took off 3 bases at V and 6 bases at J, with 10 bases between the two ends. This CDR3 is 13 amino acids long. Germline V gene lookup returns CDR1 LNHDA and CDR2 SQIVND (reference sequence). CDR3 protein: CASSIPTADTQYF. The CDR3 coding sequence is TGTGCCAGTAGTATCCCCACCGCCGATACGCAGTATTTT.

V is TRBV11-2 and J is TRBJ2-3; D possibly corresponds to TRBD2 (6 bases). The length of the CDR3 is 14 residues. Germline V lookup: CDR1 SGHAT, CDR2 FQNNGV. Trimming removed 5 bases at V and 8 bases at J, with 17 bases between. This chain's CDR3 is CASSQTNPGGTQYF. The CDR3 bases are TGTGCCAGCAGCCAAACAAATCCCGGGGGTACGCAGTATTTT.

The chain couples TRBV6-1 to TRBJ1-1; unclear D gene. CDR1 is MNHNS, CDR2 SASEGT, per germline. V was clipped by 7 bases and J by 0 bases, with 9 bases between them. This CDR3 is built from 13 residues. CDR3 nucleotides: TGTGCCAGCACCGAAGATTTGAACACTGAAGCTTTCTTT. Amino acids: CASTEDLNTEAFF.

This chain uses TRBV19 with TRBJ2-1; TRBD2 aligns across 8 bases. The CDR3 length is 15 residues. Per the germline V gene, CDR1 is LNHDA and CDR2 is SQIVND (reference sequence). V shed 1 base, J shed 4 bases, and the junction held 3 bases outside the gene matches. The CDR3: CASSIVASGYNEQFF. The CDR3 DNA reads as TGTGCCAGTAGTATAGTTGCTAGCGGGTACAATGAGCAGTTCTTC.

The CDR3 loop reads CTSSQVRTPSSYNEQFF. CDR3 coding DNA: TGCACCAGCAGCCAAGTCCGGACTCCCAGCTCCTACAATGAGCAGTTCTTC. The chain employs TRBV1 and TRBJ2-1; the DNA was not used to check the table's D call, TRBD2. TRBV1 is a listed pseudogene. The CDR3 extends over 17 amino acids.

This clone was seen only a few times. The chain carries TRBV27 and TRBJ2-7; TRBD2 matches at 11 bases. Losses at the gene ends were 4 bases for V and 7 bases for J; bases not matched to a gene: 9. The germline CDR1 and CDR2 sequences are MNHEY and SMNVEV (reference sequence). This CDR3 comprises 15 residues. CDR3 protein: CASSSLTSGSGEQYF. CDR3 coding DNA: TGTGCCAGCAGTTCACTTACTAGCGGGAGTGGTGAGCAGTACTTC.

A remark on this clone: Within the sample, other DNA sequences also encode this same CDR3. The chain couples TRBV5-1 to TRBJ2-7; TRBD2 is a possible D gene (6 bases). The CDR3 spans 16 residues. The germline V gene has CDR1 SGHRS and CDR2 YFSETQ. V lost 2 bases and J 3 bases, leaving 18 bases between the germline ends. The CDR3, as DNA: TGCGCCAGCAGCTTAGGTCGCGGGGCAGGTCGCTACGAGCAGTACTTC. Its translation: CASSLGRGAGRYEQYF.

The V and J genes are TRBV19 and TRBJ2-1, with TRBD2 identical over 7 bases. The CDR3 covers 15 residues. Unmatched junction bases numbered 5, after V lost 6 bases and J lost 0 bases. Germline V gives CDR1 LNHDA, CDR2 SQIVND (reference sequence). CDR3 DNA sequence: TGTGCCAGTAGGATTACTAGCGTCTCCTACAATGAGCAGTTCTTC. Translation: CASRITSVSYNEQFF. Using reference TRBV19 and TRBJ2-1 for the parts outside the CDR3, the full variable domain is DGGITQSPKYLFRKEGQNVTLSCEQNLNHDAMYWYRQDPGQGLRLIYYSQIVNDFQKGDIAEGYSVSREKKESFPLTVTSAQKNPTAFYLCASRITSVSYNEQFFGPGTRLTVL.

This clone was observed once. This sequence joins TRBV9 and TRBJ2-3; 13 bases match TRBD2. The V gene end was trimmed by 0 bases and the J gene end by 2 bases; junction bases not matched to a gene: 9. CDR1 SGDLS and CDR2 YYNGEE come from the germline V gene. The CDR3 runs 19 residues. The CDR3 region has the DNA TGTGCCAGCAGCGTAGTCCCCTCGACTAGCGGGGGGCCCACAGATACGCAGTATTTT. Protein product: CASSVVPSTSGGPTDTQYF.

V gene TRBV7-2 combines with J gene TRBJ2-7; 12 bases fit TRBD2. In germline, CDR1 is SGHTA, CDR2 FQGNSA. After removal of 5 bases from V and 3 bases from J, the junction contained 8 bases not matched to a gene. CDR3 length equals 16 residues. CDR3 DNA: TGTGCCAGCAGCATCCTAGCGGGGGGGCCGGTCTACGAGCAGTACTTC. Translation: CASSILAGGPVYEQYF.

In this sample, this clone turned up a few times. The chain is built from TRBV10-3 and TRBJ1-2; tentatively, D is TRBD1 (5 bases). Per the germline V gene, CDR1 is ENHRY and CDR2 is SYGVKD. V shed 3 bases and J shed 0 bases, with 8 bases lying between them. The CDR3 length is 14 residues. For the CDR3, the DNA is TGTGCCATCAGTGACGAGGGGACTAACTATGGCTACACCTTC. It yields the protein CAISDEGTNYGYTF.

The chain combines TRBV7-6 with TRBJ2-3; D call uncertain. Trimming removed 5 bases at V and 0 bases at J, with 9 bases between. The germline V gene encodes CDR1 SGHVS and CDR2 FNYEAQ. This CDR3 is built from 14 residues. As DNA, the CDR3 is TGTGCCAGCAGCAGGATAGAAAGCACAGATACGCAGTATTTT. As protein: CASSRIESTDTQYF.

This rearrangement joins TRBV21-1 to TRBJ1-2; TRBD1, the D gene given by the table, was not confirmed from the DNA. TRBV21-1 is given as a pseudogene. The CDR3 extends over 17 amino acids. The CDR3 loop is CASSKGSRGILNYGYTF. The DNA for the CDR3 is TGTGCCAGCAGCAAGGGGTCGAGGGGGATTCTTAACTATGGCTACACCTTC.

V gene TRBV18 combines with J gene TRBJ2-7; D call uncertain. CDR1 is KGHSH and CDR2 is LQKENI in the germline V gene. The CDR3 runs to 12 residues. The germline V and J ends were trimmed by 3 bases and 0 bases, with 3 bases remaining between them. CDR3 residues: CASSPHSYEQYF. The CDR3 coding sequence is TGTGCCAGCTCACCCCACTCCTACGAGCAGTACTTC.

V gene TRBV5-8 combines with J gene TRBJ1-2, with TRBD1 matching over 9 bases. From germline, CDR1 is SGHTS and CDR2 YDEGEE. The junction had 16 bases not matched to a gene; V was cut back by 0 bases and J by 1 base. The CDR3 extends over 20 amino acids. The CDR3, as DNA: TGTGCCAGCAGCTTGGCTGCCCCCGGGACAGGGACGTTCGGTAACTATGGCTACACCTTC. It translates to CASSLAAPGTGTFGNYGYTF.

The rearrangement joins TRBV4-2 to TRBJ2-1; 9 positions match TRBD1. The CDR3 runs to 16 residues. V lost 0 bases and J lost 6; bases outside the gene matches: 6. From germline, CDR1 is LGHNA and CDR2 YNFKEQ. Here the CDR3 DNA reads TGTGCCAGCAGCCAAGATAACAGGGGGCTTTTCAATGAGCAGTTCTTC. Amino acids: CASSQDNRGLFNEQFF.

The chain joins TRBV29-1 to TRBJ1-1; D is undetermined. Per the germline V gene, CDR1 is SQVTM and CDR2 is ANQGSEA. V shed 2 bases and J shed 7 bases, with 14 bases lying between them. CDR3 length: 13 residues. CDR3 amino acids: CSVERPDGSEAFF. CDR3 DNA: TGCAGCGTTGAACGCCCCGACGGTAGTGAAGCTTTCTTT. Using reference TRBV29-1 and TRBJ1-1 for the parts outside the CDR3, the full variable domain is SAVISQKPSRDICQRGTSLTIQCQVDSQVTMMFWYRQQPGQSLTLIATANQGSEATYESGFVIDKFPISRPNLTFSTLTVSNMSPEDSSIYLCSVERPDGSEAFFGQGTRLTVV.

This rearrangement joins TRBV25-1 to TRBJ2-3, with D possibly TRBD1 on 6 matching bases. V was trimmed by 2 bases and J by 5 bases, leaving 20 bases between them. Germline assignment: CDR1 MGHDK and CDR2 SYGVNS. There are 17 residues in the CDR3. The CDR3, as DNA: TGTGCCAGCAGTGAAACGTACAGGGTAGGAGGAGGAGATACGCAGTATTTT. This codes for CASSETYRVGGGDTQYF. Complete variable domain (other parts from reference TRBV25-1 and TRBJ2-3): EADIYQTPRYLVIGTGKKITLECSQTMGHDKMYWYQQDPGMELHLIHYSYGVNSTEKGDLSSESTVSRIRTEHFPLTLESARPSHTSQYLCASSETYRVGGGDTQYFGPGTRLTVL.

The V call is TRBV11-2, the J call TRBJ1-2, with 8 nucleotides matching TRBD1. In germline, CDR1 is SGHAT, CDR2 FQNNGV. This CDR3 has 15 residues. Trimming cost V 1 base and J 4 bases; bases outside gene matches: 5. CDR3 loop: CASSLGTGYLYGYTF. CDR3 sequence (DNA): TGTGCCAGCAGCTTAGGGACAGGGTATCTCTATGGCTACACCTTC.

The chain uses TRBV7-9 and TRBJ2-5; 12 bases are a match to TRBD1. The CDR3 has 15 residues. Trimming cost V 4 bases and J 5 bases; bases outside gene matches: 5. Germline V CDR1 and CDR2: SEHNR, FQNEAQ (reference sequence). CDR3 in amino acids: CASSWDRGLGETQYF. The CDR3 bases are TGTGCCAGCAGCTGGGACAGGGGGCTGGGTGAGACCCAGTACTTC.

V usage is TRBV29-1 and J usage is TRBJ1-1; D unclear. The CDR3 is made up of 11 amino acids. V was cut by 1 base and J by 6 bases, with 6 bases left in between. CDR1 and CDR2 from the germline V gene are SQVTM and ANQGSEA. The CDR3 DNA sequence: TGCAGCGTTGAAGGTAACGCTGAAGCTTTCTTT. Its translation is CSVEGNAEAFF. Based on the CDR3 plus reference TRBV29-1 and TRBJ1-1, the full variable domain is SAVISQKPSRDICQRGTSLTIQCQVDSQVTMMFWYRQQPGQSLTLIATANQGSEATYESGFVIDKFPISRPNLTFSTLTVSNMSPEDSSIYLCSVEGNAEAFFGQGTRLTVV.

This chain connects TRBV2 to TRBJ2-1; D unresolved. V lost 0 bases and J lost 6, with 6 bases in between. The germline gives CDR1 SNHLY, CDR2 FYNNEI. The length of the CDR3 is 13 residues. Here the CDR3 reads CASSEALPNEQFF. The CDR3 DNA follows: TGTGCCAGCAGTGAAGCGCTTCCCAATGAGCAGTTCTTC. The whole variable domain, remainder taken from reference TRBV2 and TRBJ2-1, is EPEVTQTPSHQVTQMGQEVILRCVPISNHLYFYWYRQILGQKVEFLVSFYNNEISEKSEIFDDQFSVERPDGSNFTLKIRSTKLEDSAMYFCASSEALPNEQFFGPGTRLTVL.

The chain links TRBV11-3 to TRBJ2-7; D uncertain. Deletions cut 1 base from V and 7 bases from J, with 5 bases between. Germline V lookup: CDR1 SGHNT, CDR2 YENEEA. This CDR3 has 11 amino acids. The chain's CDR3 is CASSLGKEQYF. The CDR3 DNA sequence: TGTGCCAGCAGCTTAGGGAAAGAGCAGTACTTC.